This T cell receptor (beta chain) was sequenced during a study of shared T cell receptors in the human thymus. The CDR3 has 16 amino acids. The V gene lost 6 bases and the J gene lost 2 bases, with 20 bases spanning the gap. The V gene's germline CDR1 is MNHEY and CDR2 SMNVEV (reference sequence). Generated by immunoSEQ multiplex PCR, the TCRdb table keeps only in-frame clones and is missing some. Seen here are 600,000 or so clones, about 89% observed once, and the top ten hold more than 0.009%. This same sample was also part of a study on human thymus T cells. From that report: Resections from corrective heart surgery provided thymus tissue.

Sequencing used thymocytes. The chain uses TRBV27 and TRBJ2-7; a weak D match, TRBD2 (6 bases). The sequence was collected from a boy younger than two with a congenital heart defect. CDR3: CASSPKPGLQTYEQYF. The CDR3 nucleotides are TGTGCCAGCAGCCCCAAACCGGGACTCCAGACCTACGAGCAGTACTTC.